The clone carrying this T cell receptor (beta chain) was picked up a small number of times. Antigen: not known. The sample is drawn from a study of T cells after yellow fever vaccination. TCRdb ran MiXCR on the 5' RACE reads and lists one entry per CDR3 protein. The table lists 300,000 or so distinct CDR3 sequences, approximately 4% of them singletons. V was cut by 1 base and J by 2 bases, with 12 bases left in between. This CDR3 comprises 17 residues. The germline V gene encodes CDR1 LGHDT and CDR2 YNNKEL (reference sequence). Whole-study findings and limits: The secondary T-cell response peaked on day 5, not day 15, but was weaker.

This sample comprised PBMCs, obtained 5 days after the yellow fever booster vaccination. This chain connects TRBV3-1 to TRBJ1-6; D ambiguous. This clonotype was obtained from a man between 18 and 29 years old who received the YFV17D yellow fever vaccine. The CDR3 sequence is CASSQGLTKAYNSPLHF. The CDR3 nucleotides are TGTGCCAGCAGCCAAGGATTGACCAAAGCCTATAATTCACCCCTCCACTTT.